This TCR beta chain was retrieved from a study of T cells in Graves' hyperthyroidism and ophthalmopathy. Study summary: Peripheral blood was collected at initial diagnosis, before any treatment.

As for this clonotype: The antigen remains undetermined.

Study results and caveats: By a 13 V-J model, ophthalmopathy was set apart from stable hyperthyroidism.

Orbital computed tomography and thyroid ultrasound, together with serum TRAb and thyroxine and clinical symptoms, were used for diagnoses. J gave up 0 bases and V 9 bases, and 1 base lay outside the gene matches. The germline V gene has CDR1 ENHRY and CDR2 SYGVKD. The CDR3 is 13 residues long. Amplification yielded TCR beta CDR3 regions, with RNA transcripts as the source. When the TCR CDR3 underwent first-round RT-PCR, the HTBI primer set was used. In TCRdb, the multiplex PCR reads were re-called with MiXCR into one record per CDR3 protein. The table lists 300,000 to 450,000 distinct CDR3 sequences, about 15% of them singletons.

Specimen: blood. The clonotype originates from a woman aged 55-70 years with Graves' hyperthyroidism. The V call is TRBV10-3, the J call TRBJ2-3, with 9 positions matching TRBD1. Here the CDR3 reads CAIGQGSTDTQYF. The DNA for the CDR3 is TGTGCCATAGGACAGGGGAGCACAGATACGCAGTATTTT.